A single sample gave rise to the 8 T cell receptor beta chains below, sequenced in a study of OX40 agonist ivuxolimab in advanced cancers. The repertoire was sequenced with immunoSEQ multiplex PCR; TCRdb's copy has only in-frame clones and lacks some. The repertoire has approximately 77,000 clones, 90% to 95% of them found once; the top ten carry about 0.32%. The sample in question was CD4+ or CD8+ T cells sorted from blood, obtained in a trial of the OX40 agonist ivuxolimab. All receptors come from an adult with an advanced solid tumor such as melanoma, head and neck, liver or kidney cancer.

The CDR3 bases are TGTGCCAGCAGCTCCCTTCGATCAATGAGCTCCTACAATGAGCAGTTCTTC. This translates into CASSSLRSMSSYNEQFF. The V call is TRBV5-6, the J call TRBJ2-1; D is unclear. Germline values: CDR1 SGHDT, CDR2 YYEEEE. The germline V and J ends were trimmed by 3 bases and 0 bases, with 16 bases remaining between them. CDR3 size: 17 residues.

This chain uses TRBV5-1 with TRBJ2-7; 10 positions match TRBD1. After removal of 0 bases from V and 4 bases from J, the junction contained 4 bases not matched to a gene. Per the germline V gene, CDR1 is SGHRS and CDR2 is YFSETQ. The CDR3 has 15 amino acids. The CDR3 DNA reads TGCGCCAGCAGCTTGGCCGCGGGACAGGGGTACGAGCAGTACTTC. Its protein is CASSLAAGQGYEQYF.

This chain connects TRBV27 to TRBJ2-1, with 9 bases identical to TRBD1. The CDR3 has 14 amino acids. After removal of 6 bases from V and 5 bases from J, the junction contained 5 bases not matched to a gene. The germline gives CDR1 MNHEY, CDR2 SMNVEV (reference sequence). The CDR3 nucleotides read TGTGCCAGCAGCCGACAGGGGGGCCACAATGAGCAGTTCTTC. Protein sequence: CASSRQGGHNEQFF.

This CDR3 is CASSLAPREEETQYF. The CDR3 region has the DNA TGTGCCAGCAGCTTAGCGCCCAGGGAAGAAGAGACCCAGTACTTC. The chain joins TRBV7-2 to TRBJ2-5; D is perhaps TRBD1 (5 bases). This CDR3 has 15 residues. In germline, CDR1 is SGHTA, CDR2 FQGNSA. V was clipped by 0 bases and J by 3 bases, with 11 bases between them.

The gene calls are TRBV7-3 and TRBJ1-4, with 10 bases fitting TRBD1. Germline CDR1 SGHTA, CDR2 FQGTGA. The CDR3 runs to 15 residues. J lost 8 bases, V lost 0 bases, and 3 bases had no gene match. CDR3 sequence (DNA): TGTGCCAGCAGCTTAACCGGGACAGGGGACGAAAAACTGTTTTTT. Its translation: CASSLTGTGDEKLFF.

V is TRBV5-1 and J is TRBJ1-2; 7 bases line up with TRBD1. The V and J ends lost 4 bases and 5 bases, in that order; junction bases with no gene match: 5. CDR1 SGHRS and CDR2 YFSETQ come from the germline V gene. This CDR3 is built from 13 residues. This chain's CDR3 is CASSTGTEYGYTF. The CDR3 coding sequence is TGCGCCAGCAGCACGGGGACAGAATATGGCTACACCTTC.

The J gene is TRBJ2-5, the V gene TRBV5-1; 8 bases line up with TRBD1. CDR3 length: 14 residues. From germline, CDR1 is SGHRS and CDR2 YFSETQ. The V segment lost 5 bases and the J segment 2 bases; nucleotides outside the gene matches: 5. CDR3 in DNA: TGCGCCAGCAGTGGGACAGGTGGGCAAGAGACCCAGTACTTC. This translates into CASSGTGGQETQYF.

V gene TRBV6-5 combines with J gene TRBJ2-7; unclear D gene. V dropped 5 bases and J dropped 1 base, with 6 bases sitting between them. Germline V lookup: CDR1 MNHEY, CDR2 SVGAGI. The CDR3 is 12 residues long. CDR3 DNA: TGTGCCAGCAGTAGAGATTCCTACGAGCAGTACTTC. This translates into CASSRDSYEQYF.